Below are 26 T cell receptor beta chains sequenced from a single sample in a study of technical replicates of blood from four donors. Some clones are missing from TCRdb's copy, which holds only in-frame ones; the method was immunoSEQ multiplex PCR. The data contain 55,000 to 70,000 clones, roughly nine tenths of them singletons. Sequenced: PBMCs. The receptors were sampled from a human donor in good health. Some clones in this sample may be carry-over from other donors' samples.

This chain joins TRBV6-5 and TRBJ2-7; 9 positions agree with TRBD1. CDR3 length: 14 residues. The V segment lost 4 bases and the J segment 2 bases; nucleotides outside the gene matches: 3. CDR1 and CDR2 from the germline V gene are MNHEY and SVGAGI. CDR3 protein: CASSFRQGAYEQYF. The DNA of the CDR3 is TGTGCCAGCAGTTTTCGACAGGGGGCCTACGAGCAGTACTTC.

This clone is a singleton in its sample. The chain carries TRBV5-1 and TRBJ2-5; D is possibly TRBD1 (6 bases). Germline V gene data show CDR1 as SGHRS and CDR2 as YFSETQ. The CDR3 runs to 13 residues. V was trimmed by 4 bases and J by 5 bases, leaving 12 bases between them. The CDR3 loop is CASSGGRRETQYF. CDR3 coding DNA: TGCGCCAGCAGCGGGGGCCGGCGGGAGACCCAGTACTTC.

The chain uses TRBV2 and TRBJ1-6; tentatively, D is TRBD1 (5 bases). Germline assignment: CDR1 SNHLY and CDR2 FYNNEI. Trimming cost V 5 bases and J 8 bases, with 13 bases left between them. This CDR3 is 14 amino acids long. CDR3 region: CASSQGLSYSPLHF. CDR3 DNA: TGTGCCAGCAGTCAGGGCCTTTCGTATTCACCCCTCCACTTT.

The chain recombines TRBV30 with TRBJ1-2; TRBD1 is a possible D gene (5 bases). The CDR3 length is 13 residues. In germline, CDR1 is GTSNPN, CDR2 SVGIG (reference sequence). V was trimmed by 8 bases and J by 4 bases, leaving 17 bases between them. CDR3 nucleotide sequence: TGTGCCGGGGGGGTTGTGTTTGGCTATGGCTACACCTTC. This translates into CAGGVVFGYGYTF.

Here the CDR3 reads CASSQGGGSGGYNEQFF. CDR3 nucleotide sequence: TGTGCCAGCAGCCAAGGGGGGGGTAGCGGGGGATACAATGAGCAGTTCTTC. The chain has TRBV4-2 and TRBJ2-1; TRBD2 agrees at 9 bases. Trimming at V came to 1 base and at J to 4 bases, leaving 8 bases not matched to a gene. The length of the CDR3 is 17 residues. The germline V gene has CDR1 LGHNA and CDR2 YNFKEQ.

This clone was detected once. This chain connects TRBV7-2 to TRBJ2-7; weak D call: TRBD1 (5 bases). Germline assignment: CDR1 SGHTA and CDR2 FQGNSA. Trimming took 3 bases from V and 0 from J, leaving 9 bases between them. This CDR3 has 14 residues. CDR3 nucleotide sequence: TGTGCCAGCAGCTTGACAGCCACCTCCTACGAGCAGTACTTC. Its translation is CASSLTATSYEQYF.

The V and J genes are TRBV28 and TRBJ2-7; 7 nucleotides align to TRBD1. V gave up 6 bases and J gave up 0 bases; unmatched junction bases: 8. This CDR3 has 15 residues. In germline, CDR1 is MDHEN, CDR2 SYDVKM. As DNA, the CDR3 is TGTGCCAGCAGCACTGACAGGGTCCTCTCCTACGAGCAGTACTTC. Translation: CASSTDRVLSYEQYF.

The chain combines TRBV15 with TRBJ1-2; D uncertain. The CDR3 length is 13 residues. The germline V and J ends were trimmed by 3 bases and 6 bases, with 11 bases remaining between them. Germline CDR1 and CDR2: LNHNV and YYDKDF (reference sequence). The CDR3 nucleotides read TGTGCCACCAGCAGCCCCTACGGGGATGGCTACACCTTC. Translation: CATSSPYGDGYTF.

The chain employs TRBV4-2 and TRBJ2-7, with D uncertain. This CDR3 region has 14 residues. Germline CDR1 LGHNA, CDR2 YNFKEQ. Trimming shortened V by 1 base and J by 2 bases, and 9 bases separated the two germline ends. CDR3 loop: CASSQVAKPYEQYF. CDR3 sequence (DNA): TGTGCCAGCAGCCAAGTGGCCAAACCCTACGAGCAGTACTTC.

J is TRBJ2-3 and V is TRBV7-3; 9 positions match TRBD2. CDR1 is SGHTA, CDR2 FQGTGA, per germline. CDR3 length: 11 amino acids. Trimming at V came to 4 bases and at J to 15 bases, leaving 5 bases not matched to a gene. The CDR3 loop is CASSSGTSRYF. Here the CDR3 DNA reads TGTGCCAGCAGCTCCGGGACTAGCCGTTATTTT.

This chain connects TRBV29-1 to TRBJ1-1; 7 positions match TRBD1. Germline CDR1 SQVTM, CDR2 ANQGSEA. Unmatched junction bases numbered 7, after V lost 7 bases and J lost 11 bases. The CDR3 is 10 amino acids. In nucleotides, the CDR3 is TGCAGCGGAGAACAGGGGACGGCTTTCTTT. Translated: CSGEQGTAFF. Combining the CDR3 with reference TRBV29-1 and TRBJ1-1 gives the whole variable domain SAVISQKPSRDICQRGTSLTIQCQVDSQVTMMFWYRQQPGQSLTLIATANQGSEATYESGFVIDKFPISRPNLTFSTLTVSNMSPEDSSIYLCSGEQGTAFFGQGTRLTVV.

The J gene is TRBJ2-2, the V gene TRBV7-9; 9 bases match TRBD1. There are 16 residues in the CDR3. The trim removed 7 bases at V and 1 base at J, leaving 7 bases unmatched. Germline V gene data show CDR1 as SEHNR and CDR2 as FQNEAQ (reference sequence). The CDR3 protein is CASIPGTGKNTGELFF. CDR3 nucleotides: TGTGCCAGCATCCCCGGGACAGGGAAGAACACCGGGGAGCTGTTTTTT.

V is TRBV5-6 and J is TRBJ2-7, with 11 bases lining up with TRBD2. The CDR3 has 16 amino acids. Germline V gene sequence: CDR1 SGHDT, CDR2 YYEEEE. The ends lost 4 bases at V and 1 base at J; junction bases unmatched: 7. As DNA, the CDR3 is TGTGCCAGCAGCCCACCCGGGACTAGCGGATCCTACGAGCAGTACTTC. Residues: CASSPPGTSGSYEQYF.

V and J are TRBV30 and TRBJ2-3; D might be TRBD2 (5 bases). V gave up 5 bases and J gave up 4 bases, with 13 bases separating them. CDR3 length equals 13 residues. CDR1 and CDR2 (germline): GTSNPN, SVGIG (reference sequence). CDR3 nucleotide sequence: TGTGCCTGGGTGAGGGTGGGGTCAGATACGCAGTATTTT. Amino acid sequence: CAWVRVGSDTQYF.

V and J are TRBV9 and TRBJ2-1; 11 nucleotides agree with TRBD2. This CDR3 region has 15 residues. With V trimmed by 3 bases and J by 6 bases, 5 bases remained unmatched. CDR1 is SGDLS and CDR2 is YYNGEE in the germline V gene. CDR3 protein: CASSAHGTSGNEQFF. CDR3 bases: TGTGCCAGCAGCGCGCACGGGACTAGCGGCAATGAGCAGTTCTTC.

This clone was seen once. V usage is TRBV9 and J usage is TRBJ1-6; no clear D gene. Between the trimmed V and J ends, which lost 4 bases and 7 bases, there was a span of 9 bases. This CDR3 spans 13 amino acids. Germline CDR1 SGDLS, CDR2 YYNGEE. The CDR3 is CASSLSGNSPLHF. DNA of the CDR3: TGTGCCAGCAGCCTAAGCGGGAATTCACCCCTCCACTTT.

The V gene is TRBV27, the J gene TRBJ2-3; D is unclear. The CDR3 runs to 14 residues. The V and J ends lost 2 bases and 0 bases respectively, with 6 bases between them. Germline V gene sequence: CDR1 MNHEY, CDR2 SMNVEV (reference sequence). CDR3: CASSLTKSTDTQYF. The CDR3 nucleotides are TGTGCCAGCAGTTTAACAAAAAGCACAGATACGCAGTATTTT.

This chain joins TRBV5-8 and TRBJ1-5; D gene unclear. Per the germline V gene, CDR1 is SGHTS and CDR2 is YDEGEE. This CDR3 is built from 14 residues. Trimming removed 3 bases from V and 1 base from J, with 8 bases in between. In DNA, the CDR3 is TGTGCCAGCAGCTCCTTTATGAGCAATCAGCCCCAGCATTTT. Protein product: CASSSFMSNQPQHF.

This sequence joins TRBV7-6 and TRBJ2-2; 9 bases agree with TRBD2. V lost 2 bases to trimming and J lost 5 bases; unmatched junction nucleotides: 6. CDR1 is SGHVS and CDR2 is FNYEAQ in the germline V gene. The CDR3 has 16 amino acids. The DNA for the CDR3 is TGTGCCAGCAGCTTAACACTAGCGGGTGTAACCGGGGAGCTGTTTTTT. Protein product: CASSLTLAGVTGELFF.

This clone appeared once. J is TRBJ2-3 and V is TRBV7-9, with 7 nucleotides matching TRBD1. The CDR3 loop spans 12 amino acids. Germline lookup yields CDR1 SEHNR and CDR2 FQNEAQ (reference sequence). The V gene end was trimmed by 4 bases and the J gene end by 11 bases; junction bases not matched to a gene: 6. The CDR3 protein is CASSSGGGRQYF. DNA for the CDR3: TGTGCCAGCAGCTCAGGGGGTGGTAGGCAGTATTTT.

On this clone: Other DNA sequences from this sample encode an identical CDR3 as well. The rearrangement uses TRBV4-3 and TRBJ2-7, with D possibly matching TRBD2 (5 bases). The CDR3 extends over 14 amino acids. CDR1 and CDR2 (germline): LGHNA, YSLEER. Between the trimmed V and J ends, which lost 0 bases and 0 bases, there was a span of 6 bases. The CDR3 DNA reads as TGCGCCAGCAGCCAAGACCGGGGCTCCTACGAGCAGTACTTC. Its protein is CASSQDRGSYEQYF.

The genes are TRBV27 and TRBJ2-3; possibly TRBD2 for D (6 bases). V was cut by 0 bases and J by 1 base, with 8 bases left in between. This CDR3 is 15 amino acids long. Germline V gene lookup returns CDR1 MNHEY and CDR2 SMNVEV (reference sequence). The CDR3 nucleotides read TGTGCCAGCAGTTTATCCTGGGGGGGCACAGATACGCAGTATTTT. As protein: CASSLSWGGTDTQYF.

V is TRBV2 and J is TRBJ1-5, with 7 bases identical to TRBD1. V lost 6 bases, J lost 6 bases, and 11 bases stayed unmatched. Germline V lookup: CDR1 SNHLY, CDR2 FYNNEI. There are 15 residues in the CDR3. CDR3 nucleotide sequence: TGTGCCAGCAGAGGGGACAGTAAGACGAGTCAGCCCCAGCATTTT. This translates into CASRGDSKTSQPQHF.

The chain has TRBV5-1 and TRBJ2-5; 11 bases fit TRBD1. The CDR3 spans 16 residues. The junction had 6 bases not matched to a gene; V was cut back by 0 bases and J by 5 bases. Germline CDR1 is SGHRS and CDR2 is YFSETQ. The CDR3 bases are TGCGCCAGCAGCTTGGGGGACAGGGGGGACGGTGAGACCCAGTACTTC. Translated: CASSLGDRGDGETQYF.

CDR3 sequence (DNA): TGTGCCAGCAGCTTGTCCGGAGGATTCGGTGAAGCTTTCTTT. Protein product: CASSLSGGFGEAFF. The chain carries TRBV5-6 and TRBJ1-1; D uncertain. The CDR3 totals 14 residues. Germline assignment: CDR1 SGHDT and CDR2 YYEEEE. The V and J ends lost 1 base and 7 bases respectively, with 14 bases between them. Full variable domain (missing parts from reference TRBV5-6 and TRBJ1-1): DAGVTQSPTHLIKTRGQQVTLRCSPKSGHDTVSWYQQALGQGPQFIFQYYEEEERQRGNFPDRFSGHQFPNYSSELNVNALLLGDSALYLCASSLSGGFGEAFFGQGTRLTVV.

The V gene is TRBV7-2, the J gene TRBJ1-2; D might be TRBD1 (5 bases). The CDR3 is 14 residues long. Trimming removed 4 bases at V and 4 bases at J, with 13 bases between. The germline gives CDR1 SGHTA, CDR2 FQGNSA. The CDR3: CASSSRDSSYGYTF. The CDR3 nucleotides are TGTGCCAGCAGCTCACGAGACAGCAGCTATGGCTACACCTTC.